This TCR beta chain came from a study of CD8 T cells in Susac syndrome. Reverse transcription of roughly 0.45 to 1 ug RNA was carried out with random hexamers. From the immunoSEQ multiplex PCR reads, TCRdb called clonotypes with MiXCR, one entry per CDR3 protein. The sample shows around 25,000 distinct CDR3 sequences, approximately 92% of them seen only once. Trimming cost V 1 base and J 2 bases, with 7 bases left between them. CDR3 length: 14 amino acids. This clonotype originated in a human donor with Susac syndrome. The genes are TRBV12-3 or TRBV12-4 and TRBJ2-3; D gene ambiguous. Material for sequencing was CD8+ T cells from PBMCs. The CDR3 protein is CASSLVGNTDTQYF. The CDR3 coding sequence is TGTGCCAGCAGTTTAGTGGGTAACACAGATACGCAGTATTTT.